This paragraph reports one T cell receptor beta chain. The antigen it recognizes is unknown. Nothing much larger sits one base from this clone, and base qualities are not available. The immunoSEQ Assay, a bias-controlled multiplex PCR, was used to amplify TCRbeta CDR3 regions from genomic DNA. In the source study's methods: The number of nucleated cells in each sample was estimated by amplification of reference gene primers within the assay. Sequence reads were collapsed and filtered to measure the absolute abundance of every unique TCRbeta CDR3 rearrangement. For each sample, productive Simpson clonality was calculated as the square root of Simpson's diversity index over productive rearrangements. Here the immuneACCESS table is served through TCRdb, limited to in-frame sequences with V and J called. Missing clones are a known gap in these copies; in checked studies unresolved V genes cover under half, and the rest lacks a known reason. V, J and clone size are those of that table, while D and trimming were read from the DNA. The sample table contains more than 200,000 clones; only one count was recorded for 88% of them. The biggest ten clones account for less than 3.5% of the sample.

Collaborating institutions collected whole blood in K2EDTA tubes following their own protocols. Collaborator samples were shipped for TCRbeta analysis as frozen whole blood, isolated PBMCs, or DNA extracted from either sample type. This specimen comes from a study of blood T cell repertoires in COVID-19 (dated by TCRdb to 2020 to 2021). Some background on the complete study: Samples covering the acute and convalescent phases of COVID-19 were provided by collaborators in the United States, Italy and Spain. The prospective study material was composed of cDNA or gDNA derived from T cells, B-cell-depleted T cells, or PBMCs. Subjects who had been exposed to COVID-19, were actively infected with it, or had recovered from it provided the deeply sampled blood TCRbeta repertoires that made up the dataset. The repertoires were released in a freely available public database intended as a resource for research on the immune response to SARS-CoV-2. The samples were drawn from two sources: the first 160 participants of the ongoing ImmuneRACE study, and approximately 1,300 subjects contributed by 6 global collaborators. Sample metadata almost always included a de-identified subject ID, COVID-19 status, age in years and sex. Where available, HLA class I and class II types were taken from metadata supplied by the sample provider and were not determined by assay-based typing. The paper's findings and limits, for the study overall: Clinical and demographic metadata were provided uncurated, with the amount varying by source and participant.

Sequencing was done on a sample of peripheral blood. This receptor was obtained from a woman aged 55 to 70 with acute or convalescent COVID-19.

The CDR3 in this case is CASSPDSQQETQYF. Read as DNA, the sequence is TGTGCCAGCTCACCGGACAGCCAGCAAGAGACCCAGTACTTC. This sequence uses TRBV18 and TRBJ2-5, with TRBD1 perhaps the D gene, on 6 matching bases. The CDR3 numbers 14 residues from cysteine through phenylalanine. The kept DNA is CDR3 alone, 42 bases in frame from the first base. V is clipped by 3 bases and J by 2 bases, and the sequence between their germline boundaries is 10 bases long. The germline V gene supplies CDR1 KGHSH and CDR2 LQKENI.